This TCR beta chain appears in the sequencing data of a study of CD8 T cells in ankylosing spondylitis. Overall study results and limits: It appeared that ankylosing spondylitis blood was characterized by a TCR beta motif of 8 or 9 highly homologous variants. In reactive arthritis synovial fluid and blood, some motif variants had been reported before.

This clonotype has at least ten counts. The antigen remains undetermined. Each CDR3 protein gets one entry after TCRdb re-called the 5' RACE reads with MiXCR. The table shows 150,000 or so distinct CDR3 sequences, with approximately 9% occurring only once. The CDR3 covers 13 residues. Germline CDR1 reads LGHNA; CDR2 reads YSLEER. V lost 1 base, J lost 3 bases, and 7 bases lay in between. Sample: blood, either unsorted or a sorted T cell fraction (not recorded which). This sequence was found in a female donor with ankylosing spondylitis or in good health (not recorded which). The V and J genes are TRBV4-3 and TRBJ2-7; perhaps TRBD1 as D (6 bases). CDR3 bases: TGCGCCAGCAGCCAAGCACAGGGCTACGAGCAGTACTTC. It translates to CASSQAQGYEQYF.